A single TCR beta chain is shown here with its context. The target antigen is unknown. Germline V gene sequence: CDR1 DFQATT, CDR2 SNEGSKA (reference sequence). CDR3 length equals 15 residues. For TCR beta, cDNA was produced by 5'RACE template switching with UMIs. TCRdb reprocessed the 5' RACE reads, keeping one entry per CDR3 protein, no DNA. This repertoire includes 350,000 to 400,000 distinct CDR3 sequences. The entry originates in a study of T cells expressing NK-cell markers. The study's findings and limits: Four of the donors also had these clonotypes leading their CD3+CD56-NKG2C+ fraction.

Specimen: blood T cells: a sorted CD56 or NKG2C T cell subset, CD4+ or CD8+ T cells, or bulk PBMC T cells (not recorded which). The chain is built from TRBV20-1 and TRBJ2-7; TCRdb calls TRBD1, which cannot be checked without DNA. The sequence derives from a woman aged 45-60 years in good health. The CDR3 is CSASLGPGGSYEQYF.